These 14 T cell receptor beta chains originate from one sample sequenced in a study of blood T cell repertoires in COVID-19. Sequencing used immunoSEQ multiplex PCR; TCRdb keeps in-frame clones, though not all of them. The table records some 150,000 clones, more than 75% of them present only once. Sequencing input: peripheral blood. The receptors come from a man aged 45-65 years who had recovered from COVID-19.

The chain has TRBV7-8 and TRBJ2-5, with TRBD1 matching 7 bases. The CDR3 spans 16 residues. The V and J ends lost 4 bases and 5 bases, in that order; junction bases with no gene match: 13. CDR1 and CDR2 from the germline V gene are SGHVS and FQNEAQ. The CDR3 DNA reads as TGTGCCAGCAGCTCGCGACAGGGTCTTTCCAGGGAGACCCAGTACTTC. This encodes CASSSRQGLSRETQYF.

The chain has TRBV11-3 and TRBJ1-3; perhaps TRBD1 as D (5 bases). V was shortened by 1 base and J by 1 base, with 8 bases between the two germline ends. The length of the CDR3 is 15 residues. Germline CDR1 SGHNT, CDR2 YENEEA. The CDR3 spells CASSLGGTSGNTIYF. For the CDR3, the DNA is TGTGCCAGCAGCTTAGGGGGGACTTCTGGAAACACCATATATTTT.

CDR3 amino acids: CASSNGTGVHEQYF. The CDR3 DNA reads as TGCGCCAGCAGCAATGGGACAGGGGTCCACGAGCAGTACTTC. The chain joins TRBV5-1 to TRBJ2-7, with TRBD1 identical over 10 bases. The germline gives CDR1 SGHRS, CDR2 YFSETQ. This CDR3 is built from 14 residues. Trimming removed 4 bases from V and 5 bases from J; junction bases left unmatched: 6.

The sample holds one count of this clone. The gene calls are TRBV10-3 and TRBJ1-1, with TRBD1 matching over 7 bases. J gave up 5 bases and V 4 bases, and 4 bases lay outside the gene matches. The CDR3 extends over 13 amino acids. Germline CDR1 is ENHRY and CDR2 is SYGVKD. The CDR3 region has the DNA TGTGCCATCAGTGCCTACAGGGGTACTGAAGCTTTCTTT. Translation gives CAISAYRGTEAFF.

V and J are TRBV18 and TRBJ1-6; 7 bases match TRBD1. The ends lost 0 bases at V and 0 bases at J; junction bases unmatched: 20. This CDR3 is built from 23 residues. In germline, CDR1 is KGHSH, CDR2 LQKENI. The CDR3 here is CASSPPGDHRDRTKSSYNSPLHF. The CDR3 DNA reads TGTGCCAGCTCACCACCGGGGGACCACCGGGACAGAACCAAAAGCTCCTATAATTCACCCCTCCACTTT.

The chain joins TRBV12-3 or TRBV12-4 to TRBJ1-2; 8 bases fit TRBD1. V lost 5 bases and J lost 6; bases outside the gene matches: 5. The CDR3 has 13 residues. CDR3 sequence: CASSGQGTDGYTF. In DNA form, the CDR3 reads TGTGCCAGCAGTGGACAGGGAACGGATGGCTACACCTTC.

V and J are TRBV5-1 and TRBJ2-1; TRBD2 aligns across 8 bases. CDR3 size: 16 residues. V dropped 2 bases and J dropped 0; count of bases not matched to a gene: 4. The germline CDR1 and CDR2 sequences are SGHRS and YFSETQ. The CDR3 DNA follows: TGCGCCAGCAGCTTTGCGGGGGGCAGCTCCTACAATGAGCAGTTCTTC. Amino acids: CASSFAGGSSYNEQFF.

The chain joins TRBV9 to TRBJ2-1, with a weak D call TRBD2 (6 bases). V lost 1 base, J lost 0 bases, and 11 bases lay in between. Germline V lookup: CDR1 SGDLS, CDR2 YYNGEE. The length of the CDR3 is 16 residues. CDR3 loop: CASSVWAGSSYNEQFF. As DNA, the CDR3 is TGTGCCAGCAGCGTATGGGCGGGGTCCTCCTACAATGAGCAGTTCTTC.

V and J are TRBV2 and TRBJ2-1; 8 nucleotides agree with TRBD2. CDR1 and CDR2 from the germline V gene are SNHLY and FYNNEI. Losses at the gene ends were 5 bases for V and 7 bases for J; bases not matched to a gene: 13. This CDR3 region has 16 residues. CDR3 protein: CASSIVYGLAGNEQFF. CDR3 sequence (DNA): TGTGCCAGCAGTATCGTATATGGACTAGCTGGGAATGAGCAGTTCTTC. The full variable domain, rest sourced from reference TRBV2 and TRBJ2-1, is EPEVTQTPSHQVTQMGQEVILRCVPISNHLYFYWYRQILGQKVEFLVSFYNNEISEKSEIFDDQFSVERPDGSNFTLKIRSTKLEDSAMYFCASSIVYGLAGNEQFFGPGTRLTVL.

This CDR3 reads CASSAQEGRQAFF. CDR3 nucleotide sequence: TGCGCCAGCAGCGCCCAGGAGGGGCGGCAAGCTTTCTTT. The V gene is TRBV5-1, the J gene TRBJ1-1; a weak D match, TRBD1 (5 bases). The germline V gene encodes CDR1 SGHRS and CDR2 YFSETQ. V dropped 4 bases and J dropped 9 bases, with 16 bases sitting between them. CDR3 length equals 13 residues.

CDR3 protein: CASSTSNRGLVYEQYF. The CDR3 nucleotides are TGTGCCAGCAGCACATCGAACAGGGGGCTTGTCTACGAGCAGTACTTC. The chain recombines TRBV9 with TRBJ2-7, with 9 bases fitting TRBD1. From germline, CDR1 is SGDLS and CDR2 YYNGEE. Trimming removed 4 bases from V and 3 bases from J; junction bases left unmatched: 11. The CDR3 extends over 16 amino acids.

The chain couples TRBV12-3 or TRBV12-4 to TRBJ1-1; no clear D. The germline V and J ends were trimmed by 6 bases and 4 bases, with 12 bases remaining between them. This CDR3 comprises 13 residues. The DNA of the CDR3 is TGTGCCAGCAGCCCCGGGGAAGTCACTGAAGCTTTCTTT. It yields the protein CASSPGEVTEAFF.

J is TRBJ2-2 and V is TRBV19; maybe TRBD1 (5 bases). In germline, CDR1 is LNHDA, CDR2 SQIVND (reference sequence). The CDR3 spans 14 residues. V gave up 3 bases and J gave up 8 bases, with 13 bases separating them. CDR3 bases: TGTGCCAGTAGTATTACAGGAAGGGTAGGGGAGCTGTTTTTT. Translated, it gives CASSITGRVGELFF.

J is TRBJ2-7 and V is TRBV18; a weak D match, TRBD1 (6 bases). The CDR3 loop spans 17 amino acids. With 3 bases removed from V and 3 bases from J, the gap between germline ends came to 21 bases. Germline assignment: CDR1 KGHSH and CDR2 LQKENI. CDR3 region: CASSPPSRVDSRYEQYF. The CDR3 DNA sequence: TGTGCCAGCTCACCTCCTTCGAGAGTGGACAGCCGCTACGAGCAGTACTTC. The variable domain in full, completed from reference TRBV18 and TRBJ2-7, reads NAGVMQNPRHLVRRRGQEARLRCSPMKGHSHVYWYRQLPEEGLKFMVYLQKENIIDESGMPKERFSAEFPKEGPSILRIQQVVRGDSAAYFCASSPPSRVDSRYEQYFGPGTRLTVT.